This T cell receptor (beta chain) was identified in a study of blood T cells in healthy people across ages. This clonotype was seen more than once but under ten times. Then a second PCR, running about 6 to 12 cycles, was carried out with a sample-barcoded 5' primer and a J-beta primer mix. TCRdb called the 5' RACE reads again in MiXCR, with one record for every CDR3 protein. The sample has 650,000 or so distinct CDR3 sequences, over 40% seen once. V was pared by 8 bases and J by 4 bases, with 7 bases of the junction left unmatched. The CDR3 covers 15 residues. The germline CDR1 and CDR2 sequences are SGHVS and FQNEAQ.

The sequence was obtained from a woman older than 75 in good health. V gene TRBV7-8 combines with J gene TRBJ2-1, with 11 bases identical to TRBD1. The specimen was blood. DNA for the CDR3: TGTGCCAGCTACCAGGGGACAGGGGGTTACAATGAGCAGTTCTTC. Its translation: CASYQGTGGYNEQFF.